This T cell receptor (beta chain) was identified in a study of T cells in tuberculosis. Method: immunoSEQ multiplex PCR; TCRdb's copy keeps in-frame clones and lacks some. The sample lists 25,000 to 35,000 clones, more than 80% occurring once. Study-level findings and limits: Active tuberculosis alpha repertoires lay closer to GMM-specific TCRs than controls'. Smaller alpha distances in active tuberculosis partly reflected shorter CDR3-alpha lengths.

Comments on this clone: The antigen is undetermined.

Trimming took 4 bases from V and 0 from J; bases not matched to a gene: 7. The CDR3 has 16 residues. From germline, CDR1 is SGHDT and CDR2 YYEEEE. At study entry, adolescents had tuberculin skin tests and IGRA screening. Each donor contributed 95,000 or so T cells on average, unsorted. The sequenced material came from PBMCs. V and J are TRBV5-6 and TRBJ2-3; TRBD2 matches at 8 bases. The receptor was derived from a donor aged 10-29 years with latent tuberculosis or without tuberculosis infection. The CDR3 is CASSPASGRSTDTQYF. CDR3 coding DNA: TGTGCCAGCAGCCCCGCTAGCGGGCGCAGCACAGATACGCAGTATTTT.